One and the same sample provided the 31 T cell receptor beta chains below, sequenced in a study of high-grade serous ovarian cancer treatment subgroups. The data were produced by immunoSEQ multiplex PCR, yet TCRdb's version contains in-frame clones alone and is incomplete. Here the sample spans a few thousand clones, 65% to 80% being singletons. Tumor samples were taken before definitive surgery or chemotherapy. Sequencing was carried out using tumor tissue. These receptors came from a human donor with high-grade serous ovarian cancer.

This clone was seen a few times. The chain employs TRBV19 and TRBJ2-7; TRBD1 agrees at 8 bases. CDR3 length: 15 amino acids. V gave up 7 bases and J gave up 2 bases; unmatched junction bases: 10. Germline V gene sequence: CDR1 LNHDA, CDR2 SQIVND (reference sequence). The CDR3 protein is CASTEQGGGTYEQYF. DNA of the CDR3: TGTGCCAGTACCGAACAGGGGGGAGGTACCTACGAGCAGTACTTC.

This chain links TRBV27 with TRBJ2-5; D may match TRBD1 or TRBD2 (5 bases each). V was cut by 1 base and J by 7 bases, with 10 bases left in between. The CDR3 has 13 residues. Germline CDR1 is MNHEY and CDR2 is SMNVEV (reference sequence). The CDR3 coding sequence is TGTGCCAGCAGTTTATTTCATGGGGGGACCCAGTACTTC. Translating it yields CASSLFHGGTQYF.

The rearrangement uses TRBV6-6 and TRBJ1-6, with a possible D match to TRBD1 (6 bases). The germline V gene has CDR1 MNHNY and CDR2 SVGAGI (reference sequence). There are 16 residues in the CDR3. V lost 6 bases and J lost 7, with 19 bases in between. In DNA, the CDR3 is TGTGCCAGCAGGGGGAAAACGGGACATAGGAATTCACCCCTCCACTTT. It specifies CASRGKTGHRNSPLHF.

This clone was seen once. The CDR3 DNA reads TGTGCCAGCAGCCGCCGCACCGAGCGCGGAAACACCATATATTTT. Protein: CASSRRTERGNTIYF. The chain links TRBV5-6 to TRBJ1-3; D not certain. CDR1 is SGHDT, CDR2 YYEEEE, per germline. V was shortened by 4 bases and J by 4 bases, with 15 bases between the two germline ends. CDR3 length equals 15 residues.

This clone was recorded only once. CDR3 amino acids: CASSLGTLVSPLHF. CDR3 nucleotides: TGTGCCAGCAGTTTAGGGACTCTAGTTTCACCCCTCCACTTT. V gene TRBV28 combines with J gene TRBJ1-6; D is possibly TRBD1 (5 bases). Germline loops: CDR1 MDHEN, CDR2 SYDVKM. Trimming stripped 2 bases from V and 9 bases from J, with 11 bases between. This CDR3 has 14 residues.

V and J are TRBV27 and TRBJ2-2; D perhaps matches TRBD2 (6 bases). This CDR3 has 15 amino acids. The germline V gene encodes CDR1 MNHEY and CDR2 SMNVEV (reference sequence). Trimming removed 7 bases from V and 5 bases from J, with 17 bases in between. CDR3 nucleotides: TGTGCCAGCACCCTTAGCGGAGCCCGAACCGGGGAGCTGTTTTTT. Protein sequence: CASTLSGARTGELFF.

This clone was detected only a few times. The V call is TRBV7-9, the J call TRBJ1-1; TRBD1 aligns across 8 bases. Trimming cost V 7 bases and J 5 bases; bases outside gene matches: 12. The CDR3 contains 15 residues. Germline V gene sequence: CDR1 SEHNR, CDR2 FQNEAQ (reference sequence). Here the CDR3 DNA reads TGTGCCAGCAACCCTACCCGGACAGGGAGAACTGAAGCTTTCTTT. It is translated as CASNPTRTGRTEAFF.

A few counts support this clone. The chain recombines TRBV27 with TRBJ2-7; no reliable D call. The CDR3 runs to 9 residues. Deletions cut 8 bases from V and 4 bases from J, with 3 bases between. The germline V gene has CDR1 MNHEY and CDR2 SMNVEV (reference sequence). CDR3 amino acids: CASGYEQYF. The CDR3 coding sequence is TGTGCCAGCGGGTACGAGCAGTACTTC.

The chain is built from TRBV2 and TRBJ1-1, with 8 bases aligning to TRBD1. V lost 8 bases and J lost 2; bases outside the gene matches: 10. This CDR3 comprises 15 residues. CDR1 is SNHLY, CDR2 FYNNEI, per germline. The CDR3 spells CASFSTGGINTEAFF. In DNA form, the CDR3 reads TGTGCCAGCTTCTCTACAGGGGGGATTAACACTGAAGCTTTCTTT.

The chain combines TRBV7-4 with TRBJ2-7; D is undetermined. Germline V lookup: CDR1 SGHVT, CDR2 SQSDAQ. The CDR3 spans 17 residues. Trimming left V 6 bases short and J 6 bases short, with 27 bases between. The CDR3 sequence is CASRLPSLPSTSAEQYF. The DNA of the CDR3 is TGTGCCAGCAGACTTCCCTCTCTACCCTCAACGTCCGCCGAGCAGTACTTC.

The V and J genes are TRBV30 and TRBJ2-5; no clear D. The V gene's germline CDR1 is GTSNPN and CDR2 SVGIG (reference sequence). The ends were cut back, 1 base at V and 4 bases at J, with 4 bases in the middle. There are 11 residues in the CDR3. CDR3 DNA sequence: TGTGCCTGGAGTGCCGGAGAGACCCAGTACTTC. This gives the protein CAWSAGETQYF.

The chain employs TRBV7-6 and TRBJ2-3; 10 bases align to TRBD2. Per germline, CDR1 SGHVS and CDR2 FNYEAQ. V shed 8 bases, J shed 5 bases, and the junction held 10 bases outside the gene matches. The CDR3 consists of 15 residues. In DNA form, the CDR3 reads TGTGCCAGCCTTAGGGGGAGCGGGGGGGAAGATACGCAGTATTTT. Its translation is CASLRGSGGEDTQYF.

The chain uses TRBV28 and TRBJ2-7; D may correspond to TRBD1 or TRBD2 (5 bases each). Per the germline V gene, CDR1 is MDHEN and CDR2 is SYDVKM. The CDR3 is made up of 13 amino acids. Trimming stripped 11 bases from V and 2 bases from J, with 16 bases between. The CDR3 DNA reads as TGTGCCGCTAACCGGGGCGTTACCTACGAGCAGTACTTC. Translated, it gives CAANRGVTYEQYF.

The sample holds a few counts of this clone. As DNA, the CDR3 is TGTGCCAGCTCACCGCCACAGGGGCTGGACACCGGGGAGCTGTTTTTT. Translating it yields CASSPPQGLDTGELFF. The V gene is TRBV18, the J gene TRBJ2-2; 7 bases agree with TRBD1. Germline loops: CDR1 KGHSH, CDR2 LQKENI. J was trimmed by 3 bases and V by 3 bases; bases with no gene match: 7. The length of the CDR3 is 16 residues.

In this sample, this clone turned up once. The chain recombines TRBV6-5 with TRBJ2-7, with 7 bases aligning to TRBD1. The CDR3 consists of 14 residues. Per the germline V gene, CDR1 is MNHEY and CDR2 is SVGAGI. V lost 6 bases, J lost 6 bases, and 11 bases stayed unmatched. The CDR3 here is CASRAGLSGGEQYF. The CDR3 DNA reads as TGTGCCAGCAGGGCGGGCTTATCAGGGGGCGAGCAGTACTTC.

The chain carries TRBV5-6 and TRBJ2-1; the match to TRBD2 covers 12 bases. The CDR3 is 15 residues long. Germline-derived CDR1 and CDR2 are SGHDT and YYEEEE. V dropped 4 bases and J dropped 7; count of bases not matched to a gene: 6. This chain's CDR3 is CASSTGLAGLNEQFF. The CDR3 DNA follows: TGTGCCAGCAGCACCGGACTAGCGGGGTTGAATGAGCAGTTCTTC.

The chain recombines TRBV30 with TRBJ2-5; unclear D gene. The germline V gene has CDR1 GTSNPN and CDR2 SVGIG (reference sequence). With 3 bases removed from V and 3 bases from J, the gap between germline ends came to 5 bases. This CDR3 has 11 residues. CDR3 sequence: CAWRSEETQYF. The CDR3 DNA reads TGTGCCTGGAGATCGGAAGAGACCCAGTACTTC.

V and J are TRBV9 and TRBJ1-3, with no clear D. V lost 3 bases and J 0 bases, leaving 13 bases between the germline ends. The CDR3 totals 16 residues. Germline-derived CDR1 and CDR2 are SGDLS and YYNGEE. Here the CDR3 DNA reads TGTGCCAGCAGCGATTGGGTGGAGGACTCTGGAAACACCATATATTTT. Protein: CASSDWVEDSGNTIYF.

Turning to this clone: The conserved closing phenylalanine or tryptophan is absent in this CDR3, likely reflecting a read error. CDR3 residues: CASSRTGTGYGYTL. In DNA form, the CDR3 reads TGCGCCAGCAGCCGGACCGGGACAGGCTATGGCTACACCCTC. The V and J genes are TRBV4-3 and TRBJ1-2; 8 nucleotides line up with TRBD1. Trimming cost V 4 bases and J 4 bases; bases outside gene matches: 5. The CDR3 runs 14 residues. Looked up from germline, CDR1 is LGHNA and CDR2 is YSLEER.

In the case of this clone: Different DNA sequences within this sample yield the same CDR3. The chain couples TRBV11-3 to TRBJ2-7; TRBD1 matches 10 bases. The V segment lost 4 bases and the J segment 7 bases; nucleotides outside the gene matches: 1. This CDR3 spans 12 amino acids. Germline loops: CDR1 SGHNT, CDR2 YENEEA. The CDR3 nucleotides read TGTGCCAGCAGCTCGGGACAGGGGGAGCAGTACTTC. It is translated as CASSSGQGEQYF. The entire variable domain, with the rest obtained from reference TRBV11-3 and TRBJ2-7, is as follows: EAGVVQSPRYKIIEKKQPVAFWCNPISGHNTLYWYLQNLGQGPELLIRYENEEAVDDSQLPKDRFSAERLKGVDSTLKIQPAELGDSAVYLCASSSGQGEQYFGPGTRLTVT.

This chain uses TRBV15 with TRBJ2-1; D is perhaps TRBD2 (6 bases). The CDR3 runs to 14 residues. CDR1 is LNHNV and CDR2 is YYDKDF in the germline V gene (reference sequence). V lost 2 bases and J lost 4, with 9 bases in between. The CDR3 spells CATSRRGSYNEQFF. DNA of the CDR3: TGTGCCACCAGCAGACGGGGGAGTTACAATGAGCAGTTCTTC. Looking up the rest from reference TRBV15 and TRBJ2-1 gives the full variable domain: DAMVIQNPRYQVTQFGKPVTLSCSQTLNHNVMYWYQQKSSQAPKLLFHYYDKDFNNEADTPDNFQSRRPNTSFCFLDIRSPGLGDTAMYLCATSRRGSYNEQFFGPGTRLTVL.

The CDR3 DNA follows: TGTGCCAGCAGTGAACAGGATTTCTACGAGCAGTACTTC. Translation: CASSEQDFYEQYF. This rearrangement joins TRBV2 to TRBJ2-7, with D unresolved. This CDR3 spans 13 amino acids. The germline V gene encodes CDR1 SNHLY and CDR2 FYNNEI. The V and J ends lost 2 bases and 3 bases respectively, with 8 bases between them.

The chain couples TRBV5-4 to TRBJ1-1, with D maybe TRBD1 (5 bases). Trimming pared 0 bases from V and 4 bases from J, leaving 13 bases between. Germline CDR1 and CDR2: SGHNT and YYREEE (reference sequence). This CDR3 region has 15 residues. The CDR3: CASSLVGEGVTEAFF. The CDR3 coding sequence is TGTGCCAGCAGCTTGGTAGGGGAGGGAGTCACTGAAGCTTTCTTT.

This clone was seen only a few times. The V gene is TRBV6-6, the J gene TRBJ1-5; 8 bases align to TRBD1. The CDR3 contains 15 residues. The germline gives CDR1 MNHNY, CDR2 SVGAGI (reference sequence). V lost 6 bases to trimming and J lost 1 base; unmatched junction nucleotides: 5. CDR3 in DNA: TGTGCCAGCAGCCCGACAGGGGACAGCAATCAGCCCCAGCATTTT. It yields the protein CASSPTGDSNQPQHF.

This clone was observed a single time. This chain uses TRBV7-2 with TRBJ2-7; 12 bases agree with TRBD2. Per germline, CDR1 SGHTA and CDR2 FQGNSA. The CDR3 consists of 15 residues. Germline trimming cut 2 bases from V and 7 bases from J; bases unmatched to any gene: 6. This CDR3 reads CASSLRSSGGEEQYF. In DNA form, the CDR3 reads TGTGCCAGCAGCTTAAGGTCTAGCGGGGGGGAAGAGCAGTACTTC.

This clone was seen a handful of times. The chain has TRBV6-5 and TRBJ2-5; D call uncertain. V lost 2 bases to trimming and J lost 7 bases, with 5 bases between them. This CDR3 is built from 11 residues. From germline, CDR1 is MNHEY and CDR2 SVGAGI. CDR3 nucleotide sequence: TGTGCCAGCAGTTACGGGCCGACCCAGTACTTC. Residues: CASSYGPTQYF.

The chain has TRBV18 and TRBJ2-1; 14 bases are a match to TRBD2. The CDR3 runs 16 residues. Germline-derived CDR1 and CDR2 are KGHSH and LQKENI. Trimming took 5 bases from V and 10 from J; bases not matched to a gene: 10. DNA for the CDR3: TGTGCCAGCTCATCGAAGACTAGCGGGGGGGCGTTGGAGCAGTTCTTC. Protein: CASSSKTSGGALEQFF.

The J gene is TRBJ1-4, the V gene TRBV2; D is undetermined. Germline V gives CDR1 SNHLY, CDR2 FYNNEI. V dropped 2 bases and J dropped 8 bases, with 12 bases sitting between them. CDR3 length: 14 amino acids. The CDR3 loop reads CASSELNSREKLFF. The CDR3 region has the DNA TGTGCCAGCAGTGAACTTAATTCACGGGAAAAACTGTTTTTT.

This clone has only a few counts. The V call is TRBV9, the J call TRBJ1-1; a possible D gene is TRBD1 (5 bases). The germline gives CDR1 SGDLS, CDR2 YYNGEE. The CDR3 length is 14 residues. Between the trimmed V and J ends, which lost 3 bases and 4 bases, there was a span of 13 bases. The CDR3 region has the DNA TGTGCCAGCAGCGGGGAGGGACGGAGCACTGAAGCTTTCTTT. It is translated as CASSGEGRSTEAFF. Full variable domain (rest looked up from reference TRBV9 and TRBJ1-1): DSGVTQTPKHLITATGQRVTLRCSPRSGDLSVYWYQQSLDQGLQFLIQYYNGEERAKGNILERFSAQQFPDLHSELNLSSLELGDSALYFCASSGEGRSTEAFFGQGTRLTVV.

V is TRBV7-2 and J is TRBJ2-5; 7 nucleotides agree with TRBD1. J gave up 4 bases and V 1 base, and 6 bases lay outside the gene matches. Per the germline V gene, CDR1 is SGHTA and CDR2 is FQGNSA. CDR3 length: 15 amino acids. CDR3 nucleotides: TGTGCCAGCAGCTTAGGGGCAGGGGGTGGAGAGACCCAGTACTTC. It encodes CASSLGAGGGETQYF.

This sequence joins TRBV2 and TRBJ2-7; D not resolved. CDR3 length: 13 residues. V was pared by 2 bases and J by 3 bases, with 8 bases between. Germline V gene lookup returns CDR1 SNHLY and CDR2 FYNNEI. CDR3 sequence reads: CASSESANYEQYF. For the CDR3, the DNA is TGTGCCAGCAGTGAAAGCGCCAACTACGAGCAGTACTTC.